These T cell receptor beta chains were read from a single sample in a study of cytomegalovirus exposure and HLA in healthy donors. The table came from immunoSEQ multiplex PCR; TCRdb's copy has only in-frame clones and leaves some out. The sample shows roughly 150,000 clones, around 80% of them seen only once. Material for sequencing was PBMCs. The receptors shown here come from a man aged 18 to 29 in good health and CMV-seronegative. Each CDR3 is given with its conserved first and last residue. Fields, in order: J gene, D gene, clone size, V gene, CDR3 DNA, CDR3 protein. D genes are given only for firm matches. Expanded clones get a size class; other rows say once, few or many, or leave the size out.

>TRBJ2-3|-|-|TRBV27
TGTGCCAGCAGTTTATTACGAGTTCCCACAGATACGCAGTATTTT
CASSLLRVPTDTQYF
>TRBJ2-7|TRBD2|-|TRBV10-2
TGCGCCAGCAGTGAGTGGAGGACTAGCGGGAGCCCCTACGAGCAGTACTTC
CASSEWRTSGSPYEQYF
>TRBJ2-7|-|once|TRBV6-5
TGTGCCAGCAGCGCACGGCAGGGTCGCTACGAGCAGTACTTC
CASSARQGRYEQYF
>TRBJ2-3|-|-|TRBV28
TGTGCCAGCAGTTTGTCAGGGAATGGAGATACGCAGTATTTT
CASSLSGNGDTQYF
>TRBJ2-7|-|-|TRBV5-1
TGCGCCAGCAGCCTCTGGGAGGGGGAACCCTACGAGCAGTACTTC
CASSLWEGEPYEQYF
>TRBJ2-7|-|-|TRBV7-9
TGTGCCAGCAGTCGTTCCCCGGACAGATCCTACGAGCAGTACTTC
CASSRSPDRSYEQYF
>TRBJ2-2|-|-|TRBV5-4
TGTGCCAGCAGGCCCATAGGGGGGGCCGGGGAGCTGTTTTTT
CASRPIGGAGELFF
>TRBJ2-2|-|-|TRBV6-5
TGTGCCAGCAGTAACAGGGTAACCGGGGAGCTGTTTTTT
CASSNRVTGELFF
>TRBJ2-4|-|-|TRBV6-1
TGTGCCAGCAGTGAACAAACCAAAAACATTCAGTACTTC
CASSEQTKNIQYF
>TRBJ2-3|-|once|TRBV9
TGTGCCAGCAGCGTAGAGGGGTGGGCTTCGCGAGATACGCAGTATTTT
CASSVEGWASRDTQYF
>TRBJ2-2|-|-|TRBV5-5
TGTGCCAGCAGCCCTGGAGTAGACACCGGGGAGCTGTTTTTT
CASSPGVDTGELFF